This T cell receptor (beta chain) was found in a study of blood T cell repertoires in COVID-19. Study background: Italy, Spain and the United States were the sources of the convalescent and acute COVID-19 samples. The analysed material was cDNA or gDNA that came from T cells, B-cell-depleted T cells, or PBMCs.

The ends lost 9 bases at V and 6 bases at J; junction bases unmatched: 6. Germline V lookup: CDR1 SGHVS, CDR2 FNYEAQ. This CDR3 has 13 residues. A single count supports this clone. The authors' processing: It was from reference gene primer amplification that nucleated cell counts were estimated. Repertoires were generated with immunoSEQ multiplex PCR, while TCRdb's copy carries only in-frame clones and drops some. The D gene and trimming were derived from the DNA, and the V and J assignments and clone size from that table. The data show roughly 3,300 clones, with approximately 80% seen just once and 20% to 25% held by the top ten.

This clonotype originated in a human donor in a cohort sampled during active COVID-19. The sequenced sample consisted of peripheral blood. The genes are TRBV7-6 and TRBJ2-3, with 10 bases fitting TRBD2. The DNA of the CDR3 is TGTGCCAGTCAAAAGCGGGGGGGCGATACGCAGTATTTT. This sequence encodes CASQKRGGDTQYF.